The entry below gives a single T cell receptor beta chain sequence along with its context. Measured with immunoSEQ multiplex PCR; TCRdb has only the in-frame clones, and not every one. This sample carries 75,000 to 100,000 clones, approximately 89% of them seen once, and the ten largest clones take 4.5% to 7%. The data originate from a study of control samples from healthy donors and cancer patients. Trimming removed 2 bases at V and 7 bases at J, with 12 bases between. This CDR3 is 14 amino acids long. Germline CDR1 and CDR2: KGHSH and LQKENI. The sample comprised blood. The TCR sequence derives from a man aged 45-60 years in good health. The chain combines TRBV18 with TRBJ1-5; tentatively, D is TRBD1 (6 bases). This CDR3 reads CASSPGGVGQPQHF. DNA for the CDR3: TGTGCCAGCTCACCAGGGGGCGTGGGACAGCCCCAGCATTTT. Looking up the rest from reference TRBV18 and TRBJ1-5 gives the full variable domain: NAGVMQNPRHLVRRRGQEARLRCSPMKGHSHVYWYRQLPEEGLKFMVYLQKENIIDESGMPKERFSAEFPKEGPSILRIQQVVRGDSAAYFCASSPGGVGQPQHFGDGTRLSIL.